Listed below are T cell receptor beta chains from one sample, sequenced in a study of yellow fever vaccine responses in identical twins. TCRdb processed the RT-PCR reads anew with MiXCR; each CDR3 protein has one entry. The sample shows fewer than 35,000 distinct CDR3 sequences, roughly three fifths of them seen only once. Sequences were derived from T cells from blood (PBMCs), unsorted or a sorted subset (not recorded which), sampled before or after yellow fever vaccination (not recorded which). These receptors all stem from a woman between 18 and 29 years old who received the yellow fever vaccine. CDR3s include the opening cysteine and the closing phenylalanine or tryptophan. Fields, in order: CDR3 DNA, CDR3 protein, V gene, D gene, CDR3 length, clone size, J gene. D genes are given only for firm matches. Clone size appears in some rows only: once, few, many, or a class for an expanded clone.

TGTGCCAGCAGCCAAGATATAGCGGGGGGGCCAGATACGCAGTATTTT,CASSQDIAGGPDTQYF,TRBV4-2,TRBD2,16,.,TRBJ2-3
TGTGCCAGCAGCTTAGAGACAGGGGGTCAGCCCCAGCATTTT,CASSLETGGQPQHF,TRBV7-9,TRBD1,14,few,TRBJ1-5
TGCAGTGCGTCACTAGCGGCAGGTCCCTACGAGCAGTACTTC,CSASLAAGPYEQYF,TRBV20-1,TRBD2,14,.,TRBJ2-7
TGTGCCACCAGTTCTAGCGTCAGCTCCTACAATGAGCAGTTCTTC,CATSSSVSSYNEQFF,TRBV24-1,.,15,.,TRBJ2-1
TGTGCCAGCAGCGTCTGGGCCAGCGGGTACAATGAGCAGTTCTTC,CASSVWASGYNEQFF,TRBV9,.,15,medium-sized,TRBJ2-1
TGTGCCAGCAGTTACTCTCGGACGGGTGATTCCTACGAGCAGTACTTC,CASSYSRTGDSYEQYF,TRBV6-5,.,16,.,TRBJ2-7
TGCGCCAGCAGTCGGGGGGCAGGGGTTGTTGGCACTGAAGCTTTCTTT,CASSRGAGVVGTEAFF,TRBV5-1,.,16,.,TRBJ1-1
TGTGCCAGCAGCCAAGGCAAGGGGATCAGAGTGGACGGCTACACCTTC,CASSQGKGIRVDGYTF,TRBV14,.,16,.,TRBJ1-2
TGTGCCAGCAGATTGGAACAGGGTGGCTACACCTTC,CASRLEQGGYTF,TRBV5-5,.,12,.,TRBJ1-2
TGTGCCAGCAGTGTTGGCGGCCTTGCTAGCTACACCTTC,CASSVGGLASYTF,TRBV6-1,.,13,.,TRBJ1-2
TGCGCCAGCAGCGTCCTCTCCGATTACGAGCAGTACTTC,CASSVLSDYEQYF,TRBV4-1,.,13,.,TRBJ2-7
TGTGCCAGCAGCTTAGACACAGGGGTTTTCTACGAGCAGTACTTC,CASSLDTGVFYEQYF,TRBV11-1,TRBD1,15,.,TRBJ2-7
TGTGCCAGCGTGGAAGCGGGGCGAAACAATGAGCAGTTCTTC,CASVEAGRNNEQFF,TRBV11-3,TRBD2,14,.,TRBJ2-1
TGTGCCAGCCACCAAGACTCGAACACTGAAGCTTTCTTT,CASHQDSNTEAFF,TRBV11-1,.,13,.,TRBJ1-1
TGTGCCAGCAAGAGCGGGAGAAGCAGCACAGATACGCAGTATTTT,CASKSGRSSTDTQYF,TRBV2,TRBD2,15,few,TRBJ2-3
TGTGCCAGCAGTGAGTGGGGGGCGTACACCGGGGAGCTGTTTTTT,CASSEWGAYTGELFF,TRBV25-1,.,15,.,TRBJ2-2
TGCGCCAGCAGCCACAGAGGGACTTGGAACACTGAAGCTTTCTTT,CASSHRGTWNTEAFF,TRBV23-1,.,15,few,TRBJ1-1
TGCAGTGCTACTCGCGGGGGGGCCAGTGAGCAGTTCTTC,CSATRGGASEQFF,TRBV20-1,TRBD2,13,.,TRBJ2-1
TGTGCCATCAGTGAGGTACAGCTCAACACTGAAGCTTTCTTT,CAISEVQLNTEAFF,TRBV10-3,.,14,few,TRBJ1-1
TGCAGTGCTGGGAACACCGGGACAGGGTCCTACGAGCAGTACTTC,CSAGNTGTGSYEQYF,TRBV20-1,TRBD1,15,.,TRBJ2-7
TGTGCCAGCAGTTTAGAAGGGGCTACCTTGGCCAAAAACATTCAGTACTTC,CASSLEGATLAKNIQYF,TRBV12-3/TRBV12-4,.,17,few,TRBJ2-4
TGTGCCAGTAGTACGATGACGGAATCGGGCGAGCAGTACTTC,CASSTMTESGEQYF,TRBV19,.,14,.,TRBJ2-7
TGCAGCGCCCTCTCGGGCTCTGGGGCCAACGTCCTGACTTTC,CSALSGSGANVLTF,TRBV29-1,.,14,.,TRBJ2-6
TGTGCCAGCAGCAGCACTAGCACAGATACGCAGTATTTT,CASSSTSTDTQYF,TRBV11-3,.,13,few,TRBJ2-3
TGCAGTGCCCGGCCTAGCGTTGAACTCCACAATGAGCAGTTCTTC,CSARPSVELHNEQFF,TRBV20-1,.,15,few,TRBJ2-1
TGCGCCAGCAGTGAGTCGGACAAGAACACTGAAGCTTTCTTT,CASSESDKNTEAFF,TRBV10-1,.,14,few,TRBJ1-1
TGCGCCAGCAGTTTTCTAGCGGGAGCTAGCACAGATACGCAGTATTTT,CASSFLAGASTDTQYF,TRBV10-2,TRBD2,16,few,TRBJ2-3
TGTGCCAGCAGTACTAGCGGGGGGGCTGTAACAGATACGCAGTATTTT,CASSTSGGAVTDTQYF,TRBV6-1,TRBD2,16,few,TRBJ2-3
TGCGCCAGCAGCATACTGACAGGGCAAAACGAGCAGTACTTC,CASSILTGQNEQYF,TRBV5-1,TRBD1,14,.,TRBJ2-7
TGTGCCAGCAGCTTACGGGACGGGTACAATGAGCAGTTCTTC,CASSLRDGYNEQFF,TRBV7-9,.,14,.,TRBJ2-1
TGCGCCAGCAGCCAAGGCAGGGGGCGAGTCACTGAAGCTTTCTTT,CASSQGRGRVTEAFF,TRBV4-1,TRBD1,15,.,TRBJ1-1
TGTGCCAGCAGTGCCGGCCAGTACAATGAGCAGTTCTTC,CASSAGQYNEQFF,TRBV2,.,13,few,TRBJ2-1
TGCAGTGCGAGCACATTTTGGGGAAACTATGGCTACACCTTC,CSASTFWGNYGYTF,TRBV20-1,.,14,.,TRBJ1-2
TGCGCCAGTTCATCAGGGGCGGAGGGAAACACCATATATTTT,CASSSGAEGNTIYF,TRBV10-1,.,14,.,TRBJ1-3
TGTGCCAGCAGCTTAGCGACGGGAGGCTACACCTTC,CASSLATGGYTF,TRBV7-2,.,12,.,TRBJ1-2
TGTGCCAGCAAATCAGGACAGGGGGGCCAGTTCTTC,CASKSGQGGQFF,TRBV12-3/TRBV12-4,TRBD1,12,.,TRBJ2-1
TGTGCCACCTCCGGGACCAACGGAGCTACGCAGTATTTT,CATSGTNGATQYF,TRBV15,.,13,.,TRBJ2-3
TGTGCCAGCAGACGGGACAGAAACACCGGGGAGCTGTTTTTT,CASRRDRNTGELFF,TRBV2,TRBD1,14,.,TRBJ2-2
TGTGCCAGTAGCAGAGACGGTGGCTACACCTTC,CASSRDGGYTF,TRBV19,.,11,.,TRBJ1-2
TGTGCCAGCAGCTTAGCACAGGGGAATCTAAAGACCCAGTACTTC,CASSLAQGNLKTQYF,TRBV11-1,TRBD1,15,.,TRBJ2-5
TGTGCCAGCAGTGAATATAGGGGCACAGGGCAAAGTGAAAAACTGTTTTTT,CASSEYRGTGQSEKLFF,TRBV25-1,.,17,.,TRBJ1-4
TGTGCCAGCAGTTCCCCAGGGGGGGGGAGCAATGAGCAGTTCTTC,CASSSPGGGSNEQFF,TRBV12-3/TRBV12-4,.,15,.,TRBJ2-1
TGCAGCGTTGGAAGGCCCCAGGGAGGGAGCACTGAAGCTTTCTTT,CSVGRPQGGSTEAFF,TRBV29-1,.,15,.,TRBJ1-1
TGTGCCAGCAGCTTCGGAGGGTACACCTACAATGAGCAGTTCTTC,CASSFGGYTYNEQFF,TRBV11-2,.,15,.,TRBJ2-1
TGTGCCAGCAGCGGGGGCGAGCAGTACTTC,CASSGGEQYF,TRBV2,.,10,.,TRBJ2-7
TGTGCCAGCAGTCGGGGGGCAGATACGCAGTATTTT,CASSRGADTQYF,TRBV12-3/TRBV12-4,TRBD2,12,.,TRBJ2-3
TGTGCCAGCAGCTTATTCCAAGAGCAGTTCTTC,CASSLFQEQFF,TRBV7-9,.,11,once,TRBJ2-1
TGTGCCAGCAGCTGGGGACTAGAAAGCACAGATACGCAGTATTTT,CASSWGLESTDTQYF,TRBV7-7,TRBD2,15,.,TRBJ2-3
TGTGCCAGCAGCTTATTAGGAACCAACACCGGGGAGCTGTTTTTT,CASSLLGTNTGELFF,TRBV7-6,.,15,.,TRBJ2-2
TGTGCCAGCTCCCCCCTGGGACAGGGTACCTCTGGAAACACCATATATTTT,CASSPLGQGTSGNTIYF,TRBV18,TRBD1,17,.,TRBJ1-3
TGCGCCAGCAGCCAAGGGGACAGGGCTAATGAGCAGTTCTTC,CASSQGDRANEQFF,TRBV4-3,TRBD1,14,.,TRBJ2-1
TGTGCCAGCTCACCCCCGGGAACAGATACGCAGTATTTT,CASSPPGTDTQYF,TRBV18,.,13,.,TRBJ2-3
TGTGCCAGCAGTGCCCAATCTGGGGCCAACGTCCTGACTTTC,CASSAQSGANVLTF,TRBV12-3/TRBV12-4,.,14,few,TRBJ2-6
TGTGCCAGCTCACAGACTAGCGGGATATCGACTGGGGCCAACGTCCTGACTTTC,CASSQTSGISTGANVLTF,TRBV18,TRBD2,18,.,TRBJ2-6
TGTGCCAGCACCTTGGGGGGGGACTATGGCTACACCTTC,CASTLGGDYGYTF,TRBV7-9,.,13,.,TRBJ1-2
TGCAGCGTTGAACGCGGGGGCCAGATCGACGAGCAGTACTTC,CSVERGGQIDEQYF,TRBV29-1,.,14,few,TRBJ2-7